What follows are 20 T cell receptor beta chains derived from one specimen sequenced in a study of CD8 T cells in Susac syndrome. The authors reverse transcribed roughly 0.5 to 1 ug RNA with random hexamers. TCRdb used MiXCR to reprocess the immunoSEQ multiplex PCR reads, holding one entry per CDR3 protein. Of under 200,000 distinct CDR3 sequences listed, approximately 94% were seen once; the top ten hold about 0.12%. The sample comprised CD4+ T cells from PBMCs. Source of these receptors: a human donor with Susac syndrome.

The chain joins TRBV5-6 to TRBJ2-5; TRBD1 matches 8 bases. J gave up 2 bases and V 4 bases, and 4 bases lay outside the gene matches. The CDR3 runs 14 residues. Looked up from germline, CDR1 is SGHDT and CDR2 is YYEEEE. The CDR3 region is CASSNRDRQETQYF. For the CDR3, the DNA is TGTGCCAGCAGCAACCGGGACAGGCAAGAGACCCAGTACTTC.

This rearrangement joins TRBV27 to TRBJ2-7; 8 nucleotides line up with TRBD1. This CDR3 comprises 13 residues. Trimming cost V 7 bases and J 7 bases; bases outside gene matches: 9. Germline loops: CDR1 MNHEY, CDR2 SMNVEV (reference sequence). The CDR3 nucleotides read TGTGCCAGCAAAGACAGGGGCTGGGGAGAGCAGTACTTC. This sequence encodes CASKDRGWGEQYF.

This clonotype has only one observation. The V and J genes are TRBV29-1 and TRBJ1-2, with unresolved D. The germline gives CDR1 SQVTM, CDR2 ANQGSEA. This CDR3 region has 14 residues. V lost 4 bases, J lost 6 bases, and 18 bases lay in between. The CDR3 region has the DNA TGCAGCGTTGGCAACGCAGGAGGGCGGGATGGCTACACCTTC. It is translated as CSVGNAGGRDGYTF. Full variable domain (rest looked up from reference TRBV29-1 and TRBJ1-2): SAVISQKPSRDICQRGTSLTIQCQVDSQVTMMFWYRQQPGQSLTLIATANQGSEATYESGFVIDKFPISRPNLTFSTLTVSNMSPEDSSIYLCSVGNAGGRDGYTFGSGTRLTVV.

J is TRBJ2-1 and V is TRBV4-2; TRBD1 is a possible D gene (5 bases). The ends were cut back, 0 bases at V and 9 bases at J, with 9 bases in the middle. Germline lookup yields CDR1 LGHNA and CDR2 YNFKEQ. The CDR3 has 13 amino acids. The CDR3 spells CASSQEGLAEQFF. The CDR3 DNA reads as TGTGCCAGCAGCCAAGAGGGGCTCGCTGAGCAGTTCTTC.

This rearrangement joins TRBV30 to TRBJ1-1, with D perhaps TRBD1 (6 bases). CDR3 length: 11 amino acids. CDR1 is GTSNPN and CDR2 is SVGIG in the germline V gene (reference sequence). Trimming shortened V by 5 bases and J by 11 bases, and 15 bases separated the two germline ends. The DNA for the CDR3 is TGTGCCTGGGGACAGACCTTCGCGGCTTTCTTT. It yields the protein CAWGQTFAAFF.

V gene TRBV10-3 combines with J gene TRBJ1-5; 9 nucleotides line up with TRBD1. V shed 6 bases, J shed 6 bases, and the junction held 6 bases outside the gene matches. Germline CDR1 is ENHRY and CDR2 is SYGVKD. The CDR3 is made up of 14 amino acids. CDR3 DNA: TGTGCCATCAGGGGACAGGGAACGGGTCAGCCCCAGCATTTT. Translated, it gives CAIRGQGTGQPQHF.

CDR3 sequence: CSAENPLVAKNIQYF. The CDR3 DNA follows: TGCAGTGCTGAAAACCCCCTAGTAGCCAAAAACATTCAGTACTTC. V is TRBV20-1 and J is TRBJ2-4, with D unclear. Germline V lookup: CDR1 DFQATT, CDR2 SNEGSKA (reference sequence). Between the trimmed V and J ends, which lost 5 bases and 0 bases, there was a span of 14 bases. This CDR3 contains 15 residues.

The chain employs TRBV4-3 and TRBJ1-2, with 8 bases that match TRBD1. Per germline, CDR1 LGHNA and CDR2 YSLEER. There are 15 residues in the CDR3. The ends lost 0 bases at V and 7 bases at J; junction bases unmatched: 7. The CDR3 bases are TGCGCCAGCAGCCAAGATCTAGGACAGGGAGTTGGCTACACCTTC. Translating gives CASSQDLGQGVGYTF.

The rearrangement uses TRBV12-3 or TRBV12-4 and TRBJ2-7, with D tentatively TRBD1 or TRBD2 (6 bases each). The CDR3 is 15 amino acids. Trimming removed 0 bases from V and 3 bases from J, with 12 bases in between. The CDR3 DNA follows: TGTGCCAGCAGTTTAGCGGACGGGGGCATCTACGAGCAGTACTTC. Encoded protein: CASSLADGGIYEQYF.

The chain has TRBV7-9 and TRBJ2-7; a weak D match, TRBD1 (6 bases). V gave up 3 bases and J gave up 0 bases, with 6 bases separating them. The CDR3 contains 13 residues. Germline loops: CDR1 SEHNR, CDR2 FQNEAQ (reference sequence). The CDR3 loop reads CASSLDSSYEQYF. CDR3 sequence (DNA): TGTGCCAGCAGCTTGGACAGCTCCTACGAGCAGTACTTC.

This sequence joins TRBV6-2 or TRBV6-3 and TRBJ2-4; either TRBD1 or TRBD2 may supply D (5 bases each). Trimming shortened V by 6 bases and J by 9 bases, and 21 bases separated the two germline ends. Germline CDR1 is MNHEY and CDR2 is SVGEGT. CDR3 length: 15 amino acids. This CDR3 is CASRRDLKPAGIQYF. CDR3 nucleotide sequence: TGTGCCAGCAGACGGGACCTTAAACCGGCGGGCATTCAGTACTTC.

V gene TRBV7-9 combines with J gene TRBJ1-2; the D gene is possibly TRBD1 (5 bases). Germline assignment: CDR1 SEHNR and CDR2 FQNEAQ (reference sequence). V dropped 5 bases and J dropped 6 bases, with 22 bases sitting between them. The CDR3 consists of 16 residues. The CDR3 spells CASSRIGGRELHGYTF. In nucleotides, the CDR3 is TGTGCCAGCAGCCGGATTGGCGGCAGGGAGCTACATGGCTACACCTTC.

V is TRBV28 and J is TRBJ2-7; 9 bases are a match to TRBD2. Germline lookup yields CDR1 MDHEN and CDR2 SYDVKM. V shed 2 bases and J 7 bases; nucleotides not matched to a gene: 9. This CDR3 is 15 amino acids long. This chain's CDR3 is CASSLPSSGNGEQYF. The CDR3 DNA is TGTGCCAGCAGTTTACCATCTAGCGGGAACGGTGAGCAGTACTTC.

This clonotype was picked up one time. CDR3 bases: TGTGCCAGTGGTCAACTGGGGGAGACCCAGTACTTC. Protein product: CASGQLGETQYF. This rearrangement joins TRBV12-3 or TRBV12-4 to TRBJ2-5, with no clear D. The CDR3 totals 12 residues. Trimming stripped 9 bases from V and 5 bases from J, with 13 bases between.

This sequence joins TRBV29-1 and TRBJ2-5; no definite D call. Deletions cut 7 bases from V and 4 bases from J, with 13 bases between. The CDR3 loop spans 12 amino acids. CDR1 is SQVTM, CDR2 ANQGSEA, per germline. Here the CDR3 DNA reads TGCAGCGCCGTCCCGAGTGGAGAGACCCAGTACTTC. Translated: CSAVPSGETQYF.

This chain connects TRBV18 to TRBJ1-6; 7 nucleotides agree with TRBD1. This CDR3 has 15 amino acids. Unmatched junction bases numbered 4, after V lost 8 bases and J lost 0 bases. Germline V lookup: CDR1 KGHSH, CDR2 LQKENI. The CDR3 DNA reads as TGTGCCAGCCGCAGGGACAGCTCCTATAATTCACCCCTCCACTTT. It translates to CASRRDSSYNSPLHF.

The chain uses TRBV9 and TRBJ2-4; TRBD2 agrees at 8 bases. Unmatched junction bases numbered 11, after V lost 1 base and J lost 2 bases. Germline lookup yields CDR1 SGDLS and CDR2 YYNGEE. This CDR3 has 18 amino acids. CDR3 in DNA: TGTGCCAGCAGCGTAAGGAAGAAGCGGGAGACGACCAAAAACATTCAGTACTTC. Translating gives CASSVRKKRETTKNIQYF.

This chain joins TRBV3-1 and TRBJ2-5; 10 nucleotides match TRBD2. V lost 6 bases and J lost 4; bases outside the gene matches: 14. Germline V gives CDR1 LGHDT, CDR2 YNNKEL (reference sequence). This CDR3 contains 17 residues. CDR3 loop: CASRSDLLAGVGETQYF. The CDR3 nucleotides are TGTGCCAGCAGGTCGGACCTGCTAGCGGGAGTTGGAGAGACCCAGTACTTC.

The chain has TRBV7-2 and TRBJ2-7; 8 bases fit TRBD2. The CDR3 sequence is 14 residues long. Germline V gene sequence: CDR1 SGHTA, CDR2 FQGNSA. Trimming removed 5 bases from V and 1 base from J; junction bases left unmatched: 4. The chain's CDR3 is CASSPGLVSYEQYF. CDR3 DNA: TGTGCCAGCAGCCCGGGACTAGTTTCCTACGAGCAGTACTTC.

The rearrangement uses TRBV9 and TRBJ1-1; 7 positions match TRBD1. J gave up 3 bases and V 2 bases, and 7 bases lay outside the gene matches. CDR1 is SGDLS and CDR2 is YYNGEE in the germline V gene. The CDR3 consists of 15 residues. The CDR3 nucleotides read TGTGCCAGCAGCGTCACCGGACAGGTGTACACTGAAGCTTTCTTT. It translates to CASSVTGQVYTEAFF. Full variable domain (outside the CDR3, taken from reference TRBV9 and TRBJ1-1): DSGVTQTPKHLITATGQRVTLRCSPRSGDLSVYWYQQSLDQGLQFLIQYYNGEERAKGNILERFSAQQFPDLHSELNLSSLELGDSALYFCASSVTGQVYTEAFFGQGTRLTVV.